Included here is one T cell receptor (beta chain) sequence, with context. Antigen: not known. Amplified regions were TCR beta CDR3 sequences from RNA transcripts. During a first-round RT-PCR of the TCR CDR3, the HTBI primer set was used. MiXCR was run by TCRdb on the multiplex PCR reads, yielding one entry per CDR3 protein. Of 700,000 or so distinct CDR3 sequences in the sample, 13% to 15% are singletons; the top ten hold around 12%. CDR1 and CDR2 from the germline V gene are MGHRA and YSYEKL. This CDR3 comprises 14 residues. J lost 6 bases, V lost 3 bases, and 4 bases had no gene match. This specimen comes from a study of T cells in Graves' hyperthyroidism and ophthalmopathy. Overall study results and limits: The model made its ophthalmopathy prediction, and onset followed a median approximately 6.5 months later.

Thyroid ultrasound, orbital computed tomography, clinical symptoms, and serum thyroxine and TRAb underpinned diagnoses. It was around 11 ml of fresh peripheral blood that supplied the PBMCs. The rearrangement uses TRBV4-1 and TRBJ1-5, with 8 bases lining up with TRBD1. Sequenced input: blood. The receptor was isolated from a woman between 45 and 65 years old with Graves' ophthalmopathy. The CDR3 bases are TGCGCCAGCAGCCACGGACAGGGCGGTCAGCCCCAGCATTTT. It translates to CASSHGQGGQPQHF.